Here is one T cell receptor beta chain with its context. The germline V and J ends were trimmed by 8 bases and 4 bases, with 15 bases remaining between them. This CDR3 is built from 13 residues. CDR1 SGHTA and CDR2 FQGNSA come from the germline V gene. The PCR had 60 Vbeta and 13 Jbeta primers. Clones were read by immunoSEQ multiplex PCR, and TCRdb kept only the in-frame ones, dropping some. The repertoire holds 150,000 to 200,000 clones, roughly 77% seen once, with 1.6% in the top ten. The data were taken from a study of cytomegalovirus exposure and HLA in healthy donors. Study-wide background: From donors who were HLA-typed, an early data release held 75 million to 85 million unique TCRs.

The rearrangement uses TRBV7-2 and TRBJ2-7; weak D call: TRBD2 (7 bases). The receptor comes from a woman between 45 and 60 years old in good health and CMV-seronegative. The sample taken for sequencing was PBMCs. CDR3 in amino acids: CASGRGGDYEQYF. The CDR3 DNA is TGTGCCAGCGGTAGGGGGGGCGATTACGAGCAGTACTTC.